One and the same sample provided the 17 T cell receptor beta chains below, sequenced in a study of OX40 agonist ivuxolimab in advanced cancers. TCRdb's table, derived via immunoSEQ multiplex PCR, lists solely in-frame clones and lacks some. The sample includes 70,000 to 80,000 clones, about 94% seen only once; the top ten take 5.5% to 7%. The material was CD4+ or CD8+ T cells sorted from blood, obtained in a trial of the OX40 agonist ivuxolimab. The receptor source for this set is an adult with an advanced solid tumor such as melanoma, head and neck, liver or kidney cancer.

This chain links TRBV5-6 with TRBJ2-7, with D unclear. The CDR3 spans 13 residues. Germline-derived CDR1 and CDR2 are SGHDT and YYEEEE. V lost 3 bases to trimming and J lost 3 bases, with 10 bases between them. DNA of the CDR3: TGTGCCAGCAGCTCCGGGTCCTACTACGAGCAGTACTTC. Residues: CASSSGSYYEQYF.

This clone was recorded once. The rearrangement uses TRBV4-3 and TRBJ2-5; no reliable D call. V was cut by 0 bases and J by 4 bases, with 18 bases left in between. Germline CDR1 LGHNA, CDR2 YSLEER. The CDR3 spans 17 residues. The CDR3 region has the DNA TGCGCCAGCAGCCAAGATTGGAGCCCGGCTCGATTAGAGACCCAGTACTTC. Protein product: CASSQDWSPARLETQYF.

V gene TRBV29-1 combines with J gene TRBJ1-2; D possibly corresponds to TRBD1 (5 bases). The V gene's germline CDR1 is SQVTM and CDR2 ANQGSEA. This CDR3 is 11 amino acids long. V gave up 8 bases and J gave up 2 bases, with 9 bases separating them. This CDR3 is CSSQGNYGYTF. CDR3 in DNA: TGCAGCTCTCAGGGAAACTATGGCTACACCTTC.

The chain joins TRBV7-3 to TRBJ2-5, with D perhaps TRBD2 (5 bases). The length of the CDR3 is 14 residues. CDR1 is SGHTA, CDR2 FQGTGA, per germline. Trimming removed 2 bases from V and 4 bases from J, with 11 bases in between. DNA for the CDR3: TGTGCCAGCAGCTTAGGAGGCCTTACAGAGACCCAGTACTTC. Its translation: CASSLGGLTETQYF.

The gene calls are TRBV4-1 and TRBJ2-2, with 11 nucleotides matching TRBD1. CDR3 length: 16 residues. Germline V gives CDR1 MGHRA, CDR2 YSYEKL. Trimming removed 3 bases from V and 1 base from J; junction bases left unmatched: 1. This CDR3 is CASSQGTGGNTGELFF. CDR3 DNA sequence: TGCGCCAGCAGCCAGGGGACAGGGGGGAACACCGGGGAGCTGTTTTTT.

This chain joins TRBV11-2 and TRBJ1-1; no firm D call. The length of the CDR3 is 13 residues. The V gene's germline CDR1 is SGHAT and CDR2 FQNNGV. The ends were cut back, 2 bases at V and 2 bases at J, with 6 bases in the middle. CDR3 sequence: CASSLSANTEAFF. Written as DNA, the CDR3 is TGTGCCAGCAGCTTATCCGCAAACACTGAAGCTTTCTTT.

The chain couples TRBV14 to TRBJ2-7; the D call may be TRBD1 or TRBD2 (5 bases each). Germline assignment: CDR1 SGHDN and CDR2 FVKESK. V was pared by 3 bases and J by 0 bases, with 6 bases between. This CDR3 has 13 residues. The CDR3 bases are TGTGCCAGCAGCCAGGGACGCTCCTACGAGCAGTACTTC. Amino acids: CASSQGRSYEQYF.

The V and J genes are TRBV5-1 and TRBJ1-1; D perhaps matches TRBD1 (5 bases). CDR1 is SGHRS and CDR2 is YFSETQ in the germline V gene. The V end was cut by 0 bases, the J end by 2 bases, with 11 bases between. The CDR3 is 15 amino acids. Here the CDR3 reads CASSLGPGPNTEAFF. CDR3 nucleotides: TGCGCCAGCAGCTTGGGTCCAGGGCCTAACACTGAAGCTTTCTTT.

J is TRBJ1-2 and V is TRBV30, with D hard to call. The CDR3 is 13 amino acids. V lost 5 bases and J lost 2, with 12 bases in between. CDR1 and CDR2 (germline): GTSNPN, SVGIG (reference sequence). CDR3 nucleotides: TGTGCCTGGGGGTCGGAGGGAAACTATGGCTACACCTTC. It specifies CAWGSEGNYGYTF.

The chain has TRBV10-2 and TRBJ1-4; D is unresolved. This CDR3 spans 15 amino acids. Per the germline V gene, CDR1 is WSHSY and CDR2 is SAAADI. The germline V and J ends were trimmed by 7 bases and 8 bases, with 20 bases remaining between them. Here the CDR3 DNA reads TGCGCCAGCAAATCTTTGGCCGAGGAAGGCGAAAAACTGTTTTTT. This encodes CASKSLAEEGEKLFF.

This sequence joins TRBV5-5 and TRBJ1-2; 7 bases are a match to TRBD1. Germline V lookup: CDR1 SGHKS, CDR2 YYEKEE (reference sequence). The CDR3 length is 15 residues. The trim removed 3 bases at V and 0 bases at J, leaving 5 bases unmatched. CDR3 nucleotides: TGTGCCAGCAGCTCCCGACAGGGCTCTAACTATGGCTACACCTTC. Its translation: CASSSRQGSNYGYTF. Full variable domain (rest looked up from reference TRBV5-5 and TRBJ1-2): DAGVTQSPTHLIKTRGQQVTLRCSPISGHKSVSWYQQVLGQGPQFIFQYYEKEERGRGNFPDRFSARQFPNYSSELNVNALLLGDSALYLCASSSRQGSNYGYTFGSGTRLTVV.

This clone was seen just once. This CDR3 reads CAWSVSLGQGGATEAFF. The CDR3 DNA reads TGTGCCTGGAGTGTAAGCTTGGGACAGGGGGGTGCCACTGAAGCTTTCTTT. The chain combines TRBV30 with TRBJ1-1; 11 bases agree with TRBD1. Germline V gives CDR1 GTSNPN, CDR2 SVGIG (reference sequence). This CDR3 comprises 17 residues. The junction had 10 bases not matched to a gene; V was cut back by 0 bases and J by 4 bases.

The chain has TRBV6-5 and TRBJ1-2; D might be TRBD1 (5 bases). The CDR3 totals 14 residues. V lost 2 bases and J lost 0, with 7 bases in between. The germline CDR1 and CDR2 sequences are MNHEY and SVGAGI. As DNA, the CDR3 is TGTGCCAGCAGTTACGGGGGAGCTAACTATGGCTACACCTTC. Protein: CASSYGGANYGYTF.

The chain combines TRBV28 with TRBJ1-2; D not resolved. V lost 2 bases to trimming and J lost 2 bases, with 6 bases between them. The germline V gene has CDR1 MDHEN and CDR2 SYDVKM. This CDR3 is 13 amino acids long. The CDR3 here is CASSLVKNYGYTF. CDR3 nucleotide sequence: TGTGCCAGCAGTTTAGTCAAAAACTATGGCTACACCTTC.

The rearrangement uses TRBV27 and TRBJ2-7; a weak D match, TRBD2 (6 bases). CDR1 MNHEY and CDR2 SMNVEV come from the germline V gene (reference sequence). Deletions cut 2 bases from V and 7 bases from J, with 12 bases between. The CDR3 is made up of 13 amino acids. In DNA, the CDR3 is TGTGCCAGCAGTTTAGCTAGCGCCAGAGAGCAGTACTTC. It codes for CASSLASAREQYF.

This chain connects TRBV5-1 to TRBJ1-1, with TRBD1 as a possible D gene (5 bases). The CDR3 is made up of 13 amino acids. Germline V CDR1 and CDR2: SGHRS, YFSETQ. Trimming took 1 base from V and 9 from J, leaving 13 bases between them. CDR3 coding DNA: TGCGCCAGCAGCTTGCGGGGGGAGGTGAAAGCTTTCTTT. Translated, it gives CASSLRGEVKAFF.

This clone has just a few counts. This rearrangement joins TRBV4-1 to TRBJ1-6; no reliable D call. Trimming shortened V by 0 bases and J by 16 bases, and 7 bases separated the two germline ends. CDR1 and CDR2 from the germline V gene are MGHRA and YSYEKL. The CDR3 sequence is 11 residues long. The CDR3 loop reads CASSQERELHF. CDR3 nucleotide sequence: TGCGCCAGCAGCCAAGAACGCGAGCTCCACTTT.